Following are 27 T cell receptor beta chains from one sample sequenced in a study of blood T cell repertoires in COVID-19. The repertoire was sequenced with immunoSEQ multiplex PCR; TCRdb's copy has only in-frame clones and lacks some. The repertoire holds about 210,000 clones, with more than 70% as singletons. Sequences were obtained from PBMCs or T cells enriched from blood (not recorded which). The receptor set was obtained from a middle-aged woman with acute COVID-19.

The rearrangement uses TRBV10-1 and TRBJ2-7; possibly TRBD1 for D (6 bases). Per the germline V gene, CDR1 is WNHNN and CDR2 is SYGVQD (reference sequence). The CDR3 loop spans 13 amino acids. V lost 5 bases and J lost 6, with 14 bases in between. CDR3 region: CASSQLQGSEQYV. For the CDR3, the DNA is TGCGCCAGCAGTCAGTTACAGGGAAGCGAGCAGTACGTC.

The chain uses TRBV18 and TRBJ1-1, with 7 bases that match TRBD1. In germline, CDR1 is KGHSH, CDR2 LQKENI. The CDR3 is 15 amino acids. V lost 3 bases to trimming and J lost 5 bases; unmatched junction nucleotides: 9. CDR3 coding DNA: TGTGCCAGCTCACCCTACCTAACAGGGGAAACTGAAGCTTTCTTT. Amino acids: CASSPYLTGETEAFF.

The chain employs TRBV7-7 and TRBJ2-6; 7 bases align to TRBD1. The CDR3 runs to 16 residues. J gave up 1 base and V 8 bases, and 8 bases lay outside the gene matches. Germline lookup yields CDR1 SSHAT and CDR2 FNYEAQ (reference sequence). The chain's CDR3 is CASQRGPGSGANVLTF. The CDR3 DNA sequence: TGTGCCAGCCAGAGGGGGCCCGGATCTGGGGCCAACGTCCTGACTTTC. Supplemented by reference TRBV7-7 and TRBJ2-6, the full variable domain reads GAGVSQSPRYKVTKRGQDVTLRCDPISSHATLYWYQQALGQGPEFLTYFNYEAQPDKSGLPSDRFSAERPEGSISTLTIQRTEQRDSAMYRCASQRGPGSGANVLTFGAGSRLTVL.

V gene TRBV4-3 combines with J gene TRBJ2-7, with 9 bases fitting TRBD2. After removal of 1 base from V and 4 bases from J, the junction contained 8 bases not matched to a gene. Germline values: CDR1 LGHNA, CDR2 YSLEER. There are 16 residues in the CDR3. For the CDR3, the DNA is TGCGCCAGCAGCCAAGGGGTAGCGGGGGCCACATACGAGCAGTACTTC. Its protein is CASSQGVAGATYEQYF.

The CDR3 loop is CASSFRSGTDTQYF. CDR3 nucleotide sequence: TGTGCCAGCAGTTTTAGGAGTGGAACAGATACGCAGTATTTT. The genes are TRBV27 and TRBJ2-3; D remains ambiguous. Deletions cut 3 bases from V and 3 bases from J, with 10 bases between. This CDR3 is 14 amino acids long. In germline, CDR1 is MNHEY, CDR2 SMNVEV (reference sequence).

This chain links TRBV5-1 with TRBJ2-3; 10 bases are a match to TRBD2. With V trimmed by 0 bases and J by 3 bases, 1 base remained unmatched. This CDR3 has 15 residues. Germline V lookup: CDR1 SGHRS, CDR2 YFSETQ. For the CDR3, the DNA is TGCGCCAGCAGCTTGGAGCGGGGGGGAACAGATACGCAGTATTTT. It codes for CASSLERGGTDTQYF.

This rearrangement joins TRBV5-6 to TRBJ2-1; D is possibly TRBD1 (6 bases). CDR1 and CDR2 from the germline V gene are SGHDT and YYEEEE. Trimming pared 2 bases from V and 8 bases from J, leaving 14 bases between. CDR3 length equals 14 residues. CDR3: CASSFPSGVYEQFF. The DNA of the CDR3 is TGTGCCAGCAGCTTTCCCTCAGGGGTTTATGAGCAGTTCTTC.

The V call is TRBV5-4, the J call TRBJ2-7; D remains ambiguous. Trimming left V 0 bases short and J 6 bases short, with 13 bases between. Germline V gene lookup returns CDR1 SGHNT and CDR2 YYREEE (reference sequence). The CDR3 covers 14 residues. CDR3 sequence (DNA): TGTGCCAGCAGCTTGGCTGGGCCAGGTCTCGAGCAGTACTTC. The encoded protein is CASSLAGPGLEQYF.

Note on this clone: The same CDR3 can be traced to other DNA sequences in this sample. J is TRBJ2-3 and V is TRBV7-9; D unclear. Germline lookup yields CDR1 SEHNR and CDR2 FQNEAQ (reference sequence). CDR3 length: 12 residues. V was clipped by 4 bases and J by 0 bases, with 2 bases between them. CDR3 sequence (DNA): TGTGCCAGCAGCTCTAGCACAGATACGCAGTATTTT. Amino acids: CASSSSTDTQYF.

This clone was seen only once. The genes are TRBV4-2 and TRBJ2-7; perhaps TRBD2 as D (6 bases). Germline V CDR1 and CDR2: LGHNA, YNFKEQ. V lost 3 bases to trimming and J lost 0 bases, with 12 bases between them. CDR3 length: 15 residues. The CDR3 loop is CASSHDTSSSYEQYF. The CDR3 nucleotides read TGTGCCAGCAGCCATGATACTAGCAGCTCCTACGAGCAGTACTTC.

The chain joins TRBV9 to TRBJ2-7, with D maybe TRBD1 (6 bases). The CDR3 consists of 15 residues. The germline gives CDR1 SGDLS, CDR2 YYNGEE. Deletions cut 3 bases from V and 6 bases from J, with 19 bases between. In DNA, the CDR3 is TGTGCCAGCAGCGGCCGTGTGGGGGCGAGGGGCGAGCAGTACGTC. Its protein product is CASSGRVGARGEQYV.

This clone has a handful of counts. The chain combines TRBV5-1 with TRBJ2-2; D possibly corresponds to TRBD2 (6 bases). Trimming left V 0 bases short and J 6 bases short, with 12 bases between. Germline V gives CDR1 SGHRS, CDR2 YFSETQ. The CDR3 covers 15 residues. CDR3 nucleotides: TGCGCCAGCAGCTTGGATAGGTCGGGGGCCGGGGAGCTGTTTTTT. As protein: CASSLDRSGAGELFF.

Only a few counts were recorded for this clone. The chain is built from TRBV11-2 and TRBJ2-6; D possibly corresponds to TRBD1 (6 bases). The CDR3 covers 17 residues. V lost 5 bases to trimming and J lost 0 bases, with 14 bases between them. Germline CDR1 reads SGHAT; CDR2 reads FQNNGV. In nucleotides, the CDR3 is TGTGCCAGCAGCCTTGGGACAAAAAGCTCTGGGGCCAACGTCCTGACTTTC. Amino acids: CASSLGTKSSGANVLTF.

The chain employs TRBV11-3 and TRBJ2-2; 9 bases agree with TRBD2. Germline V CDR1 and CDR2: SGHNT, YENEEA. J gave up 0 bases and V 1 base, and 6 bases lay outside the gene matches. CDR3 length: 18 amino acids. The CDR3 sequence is CASSLGIGTSSNTGELFF. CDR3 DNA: TGTGCCAGCAGCTTAGGTATCGGGACTAGCTCGAACACCGGGGAGCTGTTTTTT. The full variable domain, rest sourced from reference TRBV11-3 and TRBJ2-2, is EAGVVQSPRYKIIEKKQPVAFWCNPISGHNTLYWYLQNLGQGPELLIRYENEEAVDDSQLPKDRFSAERLKGVDSTLKIQPAELGDSAVYLCASSLGIGTSSNTGELFFGEGSRLTVL.

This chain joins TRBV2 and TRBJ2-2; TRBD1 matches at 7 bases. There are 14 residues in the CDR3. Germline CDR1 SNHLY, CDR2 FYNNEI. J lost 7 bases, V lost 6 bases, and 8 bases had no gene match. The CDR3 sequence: CASSPEGGGGELFF. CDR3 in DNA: TGTGCCAGCAGCCCCGAAGGGGGCGGCGGGGAGCTGTTTTTT.

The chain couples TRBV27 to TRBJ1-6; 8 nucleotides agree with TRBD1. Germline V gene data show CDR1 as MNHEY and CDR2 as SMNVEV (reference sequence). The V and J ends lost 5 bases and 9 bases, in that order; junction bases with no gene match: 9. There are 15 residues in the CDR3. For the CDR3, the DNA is TGTGCCAGCAGTGGGTTACAGGGGGGAAGTTCACCCCTCCACTTT. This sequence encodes CASSGLQGGSSPLHF.

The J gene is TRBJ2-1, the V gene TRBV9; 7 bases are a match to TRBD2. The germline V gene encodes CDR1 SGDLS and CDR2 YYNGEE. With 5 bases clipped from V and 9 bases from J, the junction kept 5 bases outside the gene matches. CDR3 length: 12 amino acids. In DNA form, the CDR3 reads TGTGCCAGCAGAGGACTAGTTACTGAGCAGTTCTTC. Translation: CASRGLVTEQFF.

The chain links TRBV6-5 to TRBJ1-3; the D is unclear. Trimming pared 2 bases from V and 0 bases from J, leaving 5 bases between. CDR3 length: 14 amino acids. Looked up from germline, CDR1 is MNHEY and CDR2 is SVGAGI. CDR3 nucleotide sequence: TGTGCCAGCAGTTACACAGCCTCTGGAAACACCATATATTTT. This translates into CASSYTASGNTIYF.

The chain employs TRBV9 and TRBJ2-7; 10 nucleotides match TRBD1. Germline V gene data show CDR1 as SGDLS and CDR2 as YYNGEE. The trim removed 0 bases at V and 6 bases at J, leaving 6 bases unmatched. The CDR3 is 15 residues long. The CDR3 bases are TGTGCCAGCAGCGTAGTGGGGACAGGGGAGGTCGAGCAGTACTTC. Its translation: CASSVVGTGEVEQYF.

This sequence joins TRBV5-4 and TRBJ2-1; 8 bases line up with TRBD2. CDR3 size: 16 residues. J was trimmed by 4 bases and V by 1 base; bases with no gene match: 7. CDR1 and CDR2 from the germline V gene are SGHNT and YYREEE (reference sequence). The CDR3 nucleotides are TGTGCCAGCAGCTTGTTTCTCAGCGGGAGTTACAATGAGCAGTTCTTC. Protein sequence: CASSLFLSGSYNEQFF.

The CDR3, as DNA: TGTGCCAGCAGTTTCGGACAGGGGGGCCCCTATGGCTACACCTTC. It translates to CASSFGQGGPYGYTF. This chain connects TRBV27 to TRBJ1-2, with 10 bases that match TRBD1. The CDR3 totals 15 residues. The germline V gene encodes CDR1 MNHEY and CDR2 SMNVEV (reference sequence). Trimming removed 3 bases from V and 4 bases from J; junction bases left unmatched: 5.

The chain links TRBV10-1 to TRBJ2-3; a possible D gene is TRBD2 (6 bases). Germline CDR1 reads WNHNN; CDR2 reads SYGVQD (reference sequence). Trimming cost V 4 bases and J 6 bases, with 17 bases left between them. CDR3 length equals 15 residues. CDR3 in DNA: TGCGCCAGCAGTGCGGGACTCATGGGGCCGGATACGCAGTATTTT. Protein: CASSAGLMGPDTQYF.

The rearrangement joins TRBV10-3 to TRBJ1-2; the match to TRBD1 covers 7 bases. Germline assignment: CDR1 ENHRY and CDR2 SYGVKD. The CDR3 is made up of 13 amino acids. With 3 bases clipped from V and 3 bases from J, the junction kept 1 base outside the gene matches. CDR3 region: CAISEGGDYGYTF. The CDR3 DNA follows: TGTGCCATCAGTGAAGGGGGCGACTATGGCTACACCTTC.

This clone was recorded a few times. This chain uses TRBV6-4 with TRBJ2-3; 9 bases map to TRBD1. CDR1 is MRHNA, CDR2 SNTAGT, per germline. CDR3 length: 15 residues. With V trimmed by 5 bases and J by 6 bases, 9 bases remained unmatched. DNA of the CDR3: TGTGCCAGCAGTCCGGGACAGGGTCCCTCGGATACGCAGTATTTT. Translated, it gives CASSPGQGPSDTQYF.

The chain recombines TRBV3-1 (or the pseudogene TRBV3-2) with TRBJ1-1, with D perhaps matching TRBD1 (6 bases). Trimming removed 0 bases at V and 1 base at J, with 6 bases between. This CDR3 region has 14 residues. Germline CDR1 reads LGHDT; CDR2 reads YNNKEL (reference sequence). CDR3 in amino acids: CASSQEQGNTEAFF. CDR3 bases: TGTGCCAGCAGCCAAGAACAGGGGAACACTGAAGCTTTCTTT.

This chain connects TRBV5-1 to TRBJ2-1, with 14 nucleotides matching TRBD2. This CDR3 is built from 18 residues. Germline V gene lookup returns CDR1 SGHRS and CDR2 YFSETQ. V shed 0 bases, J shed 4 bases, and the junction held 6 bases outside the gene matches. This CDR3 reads CASSLGLAGGPGYNEQFF. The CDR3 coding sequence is TGCGCCAGCAGCTTGGGACTAGCGGGGGGGCCGGGGTACAATGAGCAGTTCTTC.

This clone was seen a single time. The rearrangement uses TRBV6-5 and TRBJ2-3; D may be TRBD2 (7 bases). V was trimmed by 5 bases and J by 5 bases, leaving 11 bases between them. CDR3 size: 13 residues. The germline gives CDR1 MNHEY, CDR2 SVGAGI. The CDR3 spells CASSRGAGDTQYF. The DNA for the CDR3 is TGTGCCAGCAGTCGGGGGGCGGGAGATACGCAGTATTTT.